This T cell receptor beta chain originates from a study of technical replicates of blood from a handful of donors. Sequencing used immunoSEQ multiplex PCR; TCRdb keeps in-frame clones, though not all of them. Here the sample spans roughly 80,000 clones, 75% to 90% being singletons. The length of the CDR3 is 16 residues. V was trimmed by 5 bases and J by 1 base, leaving 14 bases between them. The germline gives CDR1 SSHAT, CDR2 FNYEAQ (reference sequence). The source of this sequence is a human donor in good health. The sample was T cells isolated from PBMCs. V and J are TRBV7-7 and TRBJ2-2, with D possibly TRBD2 on 5 matching bases. The chain's CDR3 is CASSKDGVGNTGELFF. The DNA for the CDR3 is TGTGCCAGCAGCAAAGACGGGGTAGGGAACACCGGGGAGCTGTTTTTT.